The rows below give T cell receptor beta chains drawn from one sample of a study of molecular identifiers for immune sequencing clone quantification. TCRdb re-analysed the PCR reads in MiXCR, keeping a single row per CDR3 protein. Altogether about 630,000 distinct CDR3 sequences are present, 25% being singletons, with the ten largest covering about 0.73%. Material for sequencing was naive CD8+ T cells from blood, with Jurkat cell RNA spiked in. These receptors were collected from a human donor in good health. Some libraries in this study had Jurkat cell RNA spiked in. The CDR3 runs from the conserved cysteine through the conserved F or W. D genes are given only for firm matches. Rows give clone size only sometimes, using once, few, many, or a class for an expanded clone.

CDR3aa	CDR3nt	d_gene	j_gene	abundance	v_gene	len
CASSQMPAGGSDTQYF	TGTGCCAGCAGCCAAATGCCAGCGGGGGGATCAGATACGCAGTATTTT	TRBD2	TRBJ2-3	.	TRBV3-1	16
CASIDSGQGRWETQYF	TGTGCCAGCATCGATTCGGGACAGGGGCGTTGGGAGACCCAGTACTTC	TRBD1	TRBJ2-5	few	TRBV7-9	16
CSVEDLKDRNPYEQYF	TGCAGCGTTGAAGATCTTAAGGATAGAAACCCCTACGAGCAGTACTTC	.	TRBJ2-7	.	TRBV29-1	16
CASSQDREQGEYQETQYF	TGTGCCAGCAGCCAAGATCGGGAGCAGGGGGAGTACCAAGAGACCCAGTACTTC	.	TRBJ2-5	few	TRBV3-1	18
CASSSVGKGDFSYEQYF	TGTGCCAGCAGTTCGGTGGGAAAGGGGGACTTCTCCTACGAGCAGTACTTC	.	TRBJ2-7	many	TRBV6-2/TRBV6-3	17
CASSILVGQPQHF	TGTGCCAGTAGTATATTAGTGGGTCAGCCCCAGCATTTT	.	TRBJ1-5	few	TRBV19	13
CASSEELWAVFTDTQYF	TGTGCCAGCAGTGAAGAACTCTGGGCAGTGTTCACAGATACGCAGTATTTT	.	TRBJ2-3	many	TRBV6-1	17
CASRDLGLALDGHTF	TGTGCCAGCAGAGACTTGGGCTTGGCGTTGGATGGCCACACCTTC	.	TRBJ1-2	.	TRBV12-3/TRBV12-4	15
CASSPWKAGRNEKLFF	TGTGCCAGCAGCCCATGGAAGGCAGGGCGTAATGAAAAACTGTTTTTT	.	TRBJ1-4	many	TRBV6-1	16
CASRDRSYEQYF	TGTGCCAGCCGGGACAGGTCCTACGAGCAGTACTTC	TRBD1	TRBJ2-7	.	TRBV6-2/TRBV6-3	12
CASSLSAGKNIQYF	TGTGCCAGCAGCTTATCTGCCGGAAAAAACATTCAGTACTTC	.	TRBJ2-4	many	TRBV7-9	14
CASKGTGEATNEKLFF	TGTGCCAGTAAAGGGACAGGGGAAGCAACTAATGAAAAACTGTTTTTT	TRBD1	TRBJ1-4	few	TRBV19	16
CASSLGGVGAFF	TGTGCCAGCAGCTTGGGGGGGGTAGGAGCTTTCTTT	.	TRBJ1-1	many	TRBV7-9	12
CASSFETGGRSPLHF	TGTGCCAGCAGTTTTGAGACAGGGGGTCGTTCACCCCTCCACTTT	TRBD1	TRBJ1-6	.	TRBV27	15
CASGPMRPYEQFF	TGTGCCAGCGGACCAATGCGGCCTTATGAGCAGTTCTTC	.	TRBJ2-1	.	TRBV27	13
CASGRDNWGQETQYF	TGTGCCAGCGGCAGGGACAATTGGGGCCAAGAGACCCAGTACTTC	.	TRBJ2-5	many	TRBV9	15
CASSRSSGGTNDQFF	TGTGCCAGCAGTCGCTCTTCGGGGGGCACAAATGACCAGTTCTTC	.	TRBJ2-1	.	TRBV27	15
CASSPTPQEYEQYF	TGTGCCAGCAGCCCCACTCCTCAAGAATACGAGCAGTACTTC	.	TRBJ2-7	.	TRBV5-6	14
CAISALGSAEPPYF	TGTGCCATCAGTGCGCTGGGGTCCGCAGAGCCCCCGTACTTC	.	TRBJ2-5	.	TRBV10-3	14
CASSLDPSGGAGDTQYF	TGCGCCAGCAGCTTGGACCCTAGCGGGGGGGCTGGAGATACGCAGTATTTT	TRBD2	TRBJ2-3	many	TRBV5-1	17
CASSQDEGIQGFTEAFF	TGCGCCAGCAGCCAAGATGAGGGTATCCAAGGATTCACTGAAGCTTTCTTT	.	TRBJ1-1	few	TRBV4-3	17
CASSRLATMKNTGELFF	TGTGCCAGCAGTCGTCTAGCGACTATGAAGAACACCGGGGAGCTGTTTTTT	.	TRBJ2-2	many	TRBV28	17
CASSSRPGGTSQETQYF	TGTGCCAGCAGCTCCCGGCCAGGGGGTACCAGCCAAGAGACCCAGTACTTC	TRBD1	TRBJ2-5	.	TRBV7-9	17
CASRDGLAGDGDTQYF	TGTGCCAGCAGAGATGGGCTAGCGGGAGATGGAGATACGCAGTATTTT	TRBD2	TRBJ2-3	many	TRBV7-2	16
CASSFRQVYDEQYF	TGTGCCAGCAGCTTTCGACAGGTATATGACGAGCAGTACTTC	.	TRBJ2-7	.	TRBV7-9	14
CSAVPRGSYNEQFF	TGCAGCGCCGTACCTAGGGGCTCCTACAATGAGCAGTTCTTC	.	TRBJ2-1	.	TRBV29-1	14
CASSISGRSYPNEQYF	TGTGCCAGTAGTATAAGCGGGAGGTCCTACCCTAACGAGCAGTACTTC	TRBD2	TRBJ2-7	many	TRBV19	16
CSVVGGESYGYTF	TGCAGCGTTGTTGGGGGAGAGTCCTATGGCTACACCTTC	.	TRBJ1-2	many	TRBV29-1	13
CASSSIQETQYF	TGTGCCAGCAGCTCCATACAAGAGACCCAGTACTTC	.	TRBJ2-5	many	TRBV7-9	12
CASSQSLAIRVNSPLHF	TGCGCCAGCAGCCAAAGTCTGGCCATAAGGGTCAATTCACCCCTCCACTTT	.	TRBJ1-6	.	TRBV4-3	17
CASSQRTSLSTDTQYF	TGCGCCAGCAGCCAACGGACTAGCTTATCCACAGATACGCAGTATTTT	TRBD2	TRBJ2-3	few	TRBV4-3	16
CASSGRQDSLSGANVLTF	TGTGCCAGCAGTGGGAGACAGGACTCCCTCTCTGGGGCCAACGTCCTGACTTTC	.	TRBJ2-6	many	TRBV28	18
CASSETGGDSPLHF	TGTGCCAGCAGTGAGACAGGGGGAGATTCACCCCTCCACTTT	TRBD1	TRBJ1-6	many	TRBV27	14
CASIQGGLGSGANVLTF	TGTGCCAGCATCCAGGGGGGGTTAGGGTCTGGGGCCAACGTCCTGACTTTC	.	TRBJ2-6	.	TRBV12-3/TRBV12-4	17
CASSLGLADNQPQHF	TGTGCCAGCAGCCTGGGACTAGCCGACAATCAGCCCCAGCATTTT	.	TRBJ1-5	many	TRBV12-3/TRBV12-4	15
CASSLVAGQGFPGELFF	TGTGCCAGCAGCTTAGTTGCGGGACAGGGTTTCCCCGGGGAGCTGTTTTTT	TRBD1	TRBJ2-2	few	TRBV7-9	17